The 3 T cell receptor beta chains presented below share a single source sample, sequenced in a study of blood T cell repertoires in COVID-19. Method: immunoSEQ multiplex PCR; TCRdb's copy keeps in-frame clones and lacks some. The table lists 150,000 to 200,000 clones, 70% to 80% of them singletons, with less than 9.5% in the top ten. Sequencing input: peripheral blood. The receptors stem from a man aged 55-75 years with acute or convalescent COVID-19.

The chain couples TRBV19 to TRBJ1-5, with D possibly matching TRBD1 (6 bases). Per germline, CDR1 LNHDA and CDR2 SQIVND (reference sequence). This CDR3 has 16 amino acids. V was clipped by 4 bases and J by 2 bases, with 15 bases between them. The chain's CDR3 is CASSNRDKVGNQPQHF. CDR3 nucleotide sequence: TGTGCCAGTAGTAACAGGGACAAGGTCGGCAATCAGCCCCAGCATTTT.

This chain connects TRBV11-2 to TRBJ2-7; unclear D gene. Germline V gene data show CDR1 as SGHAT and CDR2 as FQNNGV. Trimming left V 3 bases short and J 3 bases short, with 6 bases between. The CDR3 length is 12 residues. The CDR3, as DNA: TGTGCCAGCAGCTTTAACAGCTACGAGCAGTACTTC. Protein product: CASSFNSYEQYF.

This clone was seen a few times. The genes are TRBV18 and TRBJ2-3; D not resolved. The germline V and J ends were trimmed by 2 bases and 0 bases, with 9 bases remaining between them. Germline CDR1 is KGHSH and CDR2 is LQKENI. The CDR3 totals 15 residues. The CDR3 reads CASSPTAVSTDTQYF. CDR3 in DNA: TGTGCCAGCTCACCAACGGCGGTTAGCACAGATACGCAGTATTTT.